These T cell receptor beta chains were read from a single sample in a study of blood T cell repertoires in COVID-19. Sequencing used immunoSEQ multiplex PCR; TCRdb keeps in-frame clones, though not all of them. The data hold about 230,000 clones, with 80% to 90% observed a single time. The sequenced material came from peripheral blood. Receptor source: a man between 45 and 60 years old with COVID-19, enrolled during active disease. The CDR3 runs from the conserved cysteine through the conserved F or W. D genes are given only for firm matches. The size entry is marked missing in some rows and otherwise reads once, few, many or a size class.

TRBD2 | TRBJ2-7 | . | TRBV6-2/TRBV6-3 | CASSYSTGGHYEQYF | TGTGCCAGCAGTTACTCCACGGGAGGACACTACGAGCAGTACTTC
. | TRBJ1-2 | . | TRBV10-3 | CAISESPPLGLYGYTF | TGTGCCATCAGTGAGTCACCCCCCCTCGGTCTCTATGGCTACACCTTC
. | TRBJ2-1 | . | TRBV9 | CASSVSSGSDNEQFF | TGTGCCAGCAGCGTTAGTTCAGGGTCGGACAATGAGCAGTTCTTC
TRBD2 | TRBJ2-1 | . | TRBV9 | CASSLGGRLPNEQFF | TGTGCCAGTTCATTGGGCGGGAGACTCCCCAATGAGCAGTTCTTC
. | TRBJ1-1 | . | TRBV7-9 | CASSLVPQPLNTEAFF | TGTGCCAGCAGCTTAGTCCCACAGCCTTTGAACACTGAAGCTTTCTTT
TRBD1 | TRBJ2-3 | . | TRBV13 | CASSPRTGFADTQYF | TGTGCCAGCAGCCCCCGGACAGGGTTTGCAGATACGCAGTATTTT
TRBD1 | TRBJ1-5 | . | TRBV7-8 | CASSLGRDRNQPQHF | TGTGCCAGCAGCTTAGGCAGGGACAGAAATCAGCCCCAGCATTTT
. | TRBJ2-2 | few | TRBV4-3 | CASSLQGGGELFF | TGCGCCAGCAGCCTCCAGGGGGGTGGGGAGCTGTTTTTT
TRBD1 | TRBJ1-6 | . | TRBV9 | CASSLFPGTGLSNSPLHF | TGTGCCAGCAGCCTGTTTCCCGGGACAGGGCTAAGTAATTCACCCCTCCACTTT
TRBD2 | TRBJ2-7 | . | TRBV27 | CASSLLAGVGHEQYF | TGTGCCAGCAGCCTACTAGCGGGAGTCGGGCACGAGCAGTACTTC
. | TRBJ2-7 | . | TRBV7-2 | CASSLGTSLSYEQYF | TGTGCCAGCAGCTTGGGGACTTCCCTCTCCTACGAGCAGTACTTC
. | TRBJ2-7 | . | TRBV30 | CAWSQANYEQYF | TGTGCCTGGAGTCAGGCCAACTACGAGCAGTACTTC
TRBD1 | TRBJ1-5 | . | TRBV28 | CASSLGTGLYSNQPQHF | TGTGCCAGCAGTTTAGGGACAGGCCTATATAGCAATCAGCCCCAGCATTTT
TRBD2 | TRBJ2-5 | . | TRBV7-9 | CASRRDLAGVGETQYF | TGTGCCAGCAGACGAGATTTAGCGGGAGTTGGGGAGACCCAGTACTTC
. | TRBJ2-3 | . | TRBV19 | CASSYGVDTDTQYF | TGTGCCAGTAGTTACGGGGTAGACACAGATACGCAGTATTTT
. | TRBJ1-6 | . | TRBV3-1/TRBV3-2 | CASSQEVSGSPLHF | TGTGCCAGCAGCCAAGAGGTGTCCGGTTCACCCCTCCACTTT
TRBD1 | TRBJ2-1 | . | TRBV7-3 | CASSSGQLNEQFF | TGTGCCAGCAGCTCGGGACAGCTTAATGAGCAGTTCTTC
TRBD1 | TRBJ1-4 | . | TRBV10-3 | CAISGSPGTGGEEKLFF | TGTGCCATCAGTGGGAGCCCCGGGACAGGGGGCGAAGAAAAACTGTTTTTT
. | TRBJ1-6 | . | TRBV6-5 | CASSYRREPNSPLHF | TGTGCCAGCAGTTACCGCCGAGAGCCGAATTCACCCCTCCACTTT
TRBD1 | TRBJ1-1 | . | TRBV28 | CASRRQGGTEAFF | TGTGCCAGCCGAAGGCAGGGGGGTACTGAAGCTTTCTTT
. | TRBJ1-6 | . | TRBV5-6 | CASSLGQRGDSPLHF | TGTGCCAGCAGCTTAGGACAGCGGGGTGATTCACCCCTCCACTTT
. | TRBJ1-4 | . | TRBV6-5 | CASSYSWASNEKLFF | TGTGCCAGCAGTTACTCCTGGGCCTCCAATGAAAAACTGTTTTTT
. | TRBJ1-2 | few | TRBV4-1 | CASSLHSQTTNYGYTF | TGCGCCAGCAGCCTACATAGCCAGACTACTAACTATGGCTACACCTTC
. | TRBJ1-1 | . | TRBV4-3 | CASSHGKGQNTEAFF | TGCGCCAGCAGCCACGGGAAGGGCCAGAACACTGAAGCTTTCTTT
. | TRBJ2-7 | . | TRBV6-2/TRBV6-3 | CASSSRMSSYEQYF | TGTGCCAGCAGTTCCCGAATGAGCTCCTACGAGCAGTACTTC
TRBD2 | TRBJ2-5 | . | TRBV4-3 | CASSQGGLAGEETQYF | TGCGCCAGCAGCCAAGGGGGGCTAGCGGGGGAAGAGACCCAGTACTTC
. | TRBJ2-5 | . | TRBV7-2 | CASSPWTVSQETQYF | TGTGCCAGCAGCCCTTGGACAGTGTCACAAGAGACCCAGTACTTC
. | TRBJ2-7 | . | TRBV5-4 | CASSSDKEGYEQYF | TGTGCCAGCAGCTCAGACAAGGAGGGTTACGAGCAGTACTTC
. | TRBJ1-5 | few | TRBV7-9 | CASSLGIAGFGVQPQHF | TGTGCCAGCAGCTTAGGGATAGCGGGTTTTGGGGTTCAGCCCCAGCATTTT
. | TRBJ1-1 | once | TRBV29-1 | CSVAGGQNTEAFF | TGCAGCGTTGCGGGGGGACAGAACACTGAAGCTTTCTTT
. | TRBJ1-5 | once | TRBV5-1 | CASSLAGGGQPQHF | TGCGCCAGCAGCTTGGCGGGGGGTGGACAGCCCCAGCATTTT
. | TRBJ2-3 | . | TRBV11-2 | CASSPAAREAQYF | .
. | TRBJ1-5 | . | TRBV6-5 | CASSDADNANQPQHF | TGTGCCAGCAGCGATGCGGACAACGCCAATCAGCCCCAGCATTTT
. | TRBJ2-7 | few | TRBV5-4 | CASSLGSRAGGRYEQYF | TGTGCCAGCAGCCTCGGGAGCAGGGCAGGGGGTCGCTACGAGCAGTACTTC
. | TRBJ1-5 | . | TRBV15 | CATSRVGNQPQHF | TGTGCCACCAGCAGAGTAGGCAATCAGCCCCAGCATTTT
. | TRBJ1-3 | . | TRBV7-2 | CASSLNSFPGGNTIYF | TGTGCCAGCAGCTTAAACAGCTTTCCTGGTGGAAACACCATATATTTT
TRBD1 | TRBJ2-7 | . | TRBV18 | CASSRPGQGLYEQYF | TGTGCCAGCTCACGACCGGGACAGGGGCTCTACGAGCAGTACTTC
TRBD1 | TRBJ1-5 | . | TRBV25-1 | CASSEKGQGAGQPQHF | TGTGCCAGCAGTGAGAAAGGACAGGGGGCGGGTCAGCCCCAGCATTTT
. | TRBJ1-1 | . | TRBV5-1 | CASSSGLMNTEAFF | TGCGCCAGCAGCTCCGGACTGATGAACACTGAAGCTTTCTTT
. | TRBJ2-1 | . | TRBV13 | CASSAPGHPDNEQFF | TGTGCCAGCAGCGCTCCGGGACATCCCGACAATGAGCAGTTCTTC
. | TRBJ1-2 | . | TRBV12-3/TRBV12-4 | CASSPYKGGYTF | TGTGCCAGCAGTCCTTACAAGGGGGGCTACACCTTC